A selection of T cell receptor beta chains follows, all from one sample in a study of radiation and T cells in renal cell carcinoma. The assay was immunoSEQ multiplex PCR, and TCRdb's table has in-frame clones only and misses some. This repertoire shows some 150,000 clones, approximately 86% found once; its top ten account for about a sixth. Sequenced material: blood, taken from a patient whose treatment included radiotherapy and nephrectomy. The receptor set was obtained from a woman between 50 and 59 years old with renal cell carcinoma. The CDR3 runs from the conserved cysteine through the conserved F or W. The order of the fields is CDR3 protein, CDR3 DNA, clone size, D gene, J gene, V gene. The D gene is left open where the match is weak. Rows may omit the clone size; those that give it use once, few, many or a size class.

cdr3_aa: CASSLMGGTETQYF
cdr3_nt: TGTGCCAGCAGCTTGATGGGGGGTACGGAGACCCAGTACTTC
clone_size: .
d_call: .
j_call: TRBJ2-5
v_call: TRBV7-2

cdr3_aa: CASGFQGYNEQFF
cdr3_nt: TGTGCCAGCGGGTTCCAGGGATACAATGAGCAGTTCTTC
clone_size: .
d_call: .
j_call: TRBJ2-1
v_call: TRBV6-1

cdr3_aa: CASSEARQGSQPQHF
cdr3_nt: TGTGCCAGCAGTGAAGCCCGACAGGGATCCCAGCCCCAGCATTTT
clone_size: .
d_call: TRBD1
j_call: TRBJ1-5
v_call: TRBV6-1

cdr3_aa: CASRRGTVSTDTQYF
cdr3_nt: TGTGCCAGCAGAAGGGGGACGGTTAGCACAGATACGCAGTATTTT
clone_size: .
d_call: .
j_call: TRBJ2-3
v_call: TRBV27

cdr3_aa: CASSLDGPDTQYF
cdr3_nt: TGTGCCAGCAGCCTCGATGGCCCCGATACGCAGTATTTT
clone_size: .
d_call: .
j_call: TRBJ2-3
v_call: TRBV5-8

cdr3_aa: CASSPSGDSIEGYTF
cdr3_nt: TGTGCCAGCTCACCATCCGGGGACAGCATAGAGGGCTACACCTTC
clone_size: .
d_call: TRBD1
j_call: TRBJ1-2
v_call: TRBV18

cdr3_aa: CASAISRDRNQPQHF
cdr3_nt: TGTGCCAGCGCCATCTCCCGGGACCGCAATCAGCCCCAGCATTTT
clone_size: .
d_call: .
j_call: TRBJ1-5
v_call: TRBV6-1

cdr3_aa: CSYTRVGQGSTDTQYF
cdr3_nt: TGCAGCTACACTCGTGTTGGGCAGGGAAGCACAGATACGCAGTATTTT
clone_size: .
d_call: .
j_call: TRBJ2-3
v_call: TRBV29-1

cdr3_aa: CASSIAGLVDTEAFF
cdr3_nt: TGTGCCAGTAGTATCGCAGGATTGGTGGACACTGAAGCTTTCTTT
clone_size: .
d_call: .
j_call: TRBJ1-1
v_call: TRBV19

cdr3_aa: CASSSANTEAFF
cdr3_nt: TGTGCCAGCAGTTCGGCGAACACTGAAGCTTTCTTT
clone_size: .
d_call: .
j_call: TRBJ1-1
v_call: TRBV28

cdr3_aa: CASSSPVGAGRTYEQYF
cdr3_nt: TGTGCCAGCAGCAGCCCTGTGGGTGCAGGCAGAACCTACGAGCAGTACTTC
clone_size: once
d_call: .
j_call: TRBJ2-7
v_call: TRBV9

cdr3_aa: CAISESTDSGDTQYF
cdr3_nt: TGTGCCATCAGTGAGTCGACGGACTCGGGAGATACGCAGTATTTT
clone_size: once
d_call: .
j_call: TRBJ2-3
v_call: TRBV10-3

cdr3_aa: CASSPLGRVNYGYTF
cdr3_nt: TGTGCCAGCAGCCCCCTCGGGCGGGTGAACTATGGCTACACCTTC
clone_size: .
d_call: .
j_call: TRBJ1-2
v_call: TRBV14

cdr3_aa: CASSLRAGDEKLFF
cdr3_nt: TGTGCCAGCAGCTTAAGGGCAGGGGATGAAAAACTGTTTTTT
clone_size: .
d_call: .
j_call: TRBJ1-4
v_call: TRBV7-2

cdr3_aa: CASSLTSGTDTQYF
cdr3_nt: TGTGCCAGCAGCTTGACTAGCGGCACAGATACGCAGTATTTT
clone_size: .
d_call: TRBD2
j_call: TRBJ2-3
v_call: TRBV7-2

cdr3_aa: CASSLYHEQFF
cdr3_nt: TGTGCCAGCAGCCTTTACCATGAGCAGTTCTTC
clone_size: .
d_call: .
j_call: TRBJ2-1
v_call: TRBV14

cdr3_aa: CASSFNRGSGYTF
cdr3_nt: TGTGCCAGCAGTTTTAATCGTGGCTCTGGCTACACCTTC
clone_size: few
d_call: .
j_call: TRBJ1-2
v_call: TRBV27

cdr3_aa: CASSTGQGTGELFF
cdr3_nt: TGTGCCAGCAGCACAGGACAGGGCACCGGGGAGCTGTTTTTT
clone_size: .
d_call: TRBD1
j_call: TRBJ2-2
v_call: TRBV7-2

cdr3_aa: CASRTTNEKLFF
cdr3_nt: TGTGCCAGCAGGACAACTAATGAAAAACTGTTTTTT
clone_size: .
d_call: .
j_call: TRBJ1-4
v_call: TRBV28

cdr3_aa: CASSPWGAGGGNTEAFF
cdr3_nt: TGTGCCAGCAGCCCCTGGGGCGCAGGGGGTGGGAACACTGAAGCTTTCTTT
clone_size: .
d_call: TRBD1
j_call: TRBJ1-1
v_call: TRBV9

cdr3_aa: CASSLRLPQDTQYF
cdr3_nt: TGCGCCAGCAGCCTCCGATTGCCCCAAGATACGCAGTATTTT
clone_size: .
d_call: .
j_call: TRBJ2-3
v_call: TRBV4-1

cdr3_aa: CASSGTSGRYEQYF
cdr3_nt: TGTGCCAGCAGTGGGACTAGCGGGAGGTACGAGCAGTACTTC
clone_size: .
d_call: TRBD2
j_call: TRBJ2-7
v_call: TRBV28

cdr3_aa: CASRVSAGDQGTGELFF
cdr3_nt: TGTGCCAGCAGGGTCTCAGCGGGAGACCAGGGCACCGGGGAGCTGTTTTTT
clone_size: .
d_call: TRBD2
j_call: TRBJ2-2
v_call: TRBV2

cdr3_aa: CASSSSYEQYF
cdr3_nt: TGTGCCAGCAGCTCTTCCTACGAGCAGTACTTC
clone_size: few
d_call: .
j_call: TRBJ2-7
v_call: TRBV5-6

cdr3_aa: CASSELTGLNEKLFF
cdr3_nt: TGTGCCAGCAGTGAATTAACAGGGCTTAATGAAAAACTGTTTTTT
clone_size: .
d_call: .
j_call: TRBJ1-4
v_call: TRBV2

cdr3_aa: CAITGTLSYEQYF
cdr3_nt: TGTGCCATCACCGGGACACTCTCCTACGAGCAGTACTTC
clone_size: .
d_call: .
j_call: TRBJ2-7
v_call: TRBV10-3

cdr3_aa: CASSHLRSEAFF
cdr3_nt: TGTGCCAGTAGTCACCTCCGATCTGAAGCTTTCTTT
clone_size: .
d_call: .
j_call: TRBJ1-1
v_call: TRBV19

cdr3_aa: CASSGDRNAYGYTF
cdr3_nt: TGTGCCAGCAGCGGCGACAGGAACGCCTATGGCTACACCTTC
clone_size: .
d_call: .
j_call: TRBJ1-2
v_call: TRBV7-9

cdr3_aa: CASSGPAGTEAFF
cdr3_nt: TGCGCCAGCAGCGGGCCCGCGGGCACTGAAGCTTTCTTT
clone_size: few
d_call: .
j_call: TRBJ1-1
v_call: TRBV5-1

cdr3_aa: CASSLSYTQETQYF
cdr3_nt: TGTGCCAGCAGCTTATCTTACACACAAGAGACCCAGTACTTC
clone_size: .
d_call: .
j_call: TRBJ2-5
v_call: TRBV7-9

cdr3_aa: CASSQLNGNEKLFF
cdr3_nt: TGTGCCAGCAGCCAACTGAACGGGAACGAAAAACTGTTTTTT
clone_size: .
d_call: .
j_call: TRBJ1-4
v_call: TRBV14

cdr3_aa: CASSQERDRYEQYF
cdr3_nt: TGTGCCAGCAGCCAAGAACGGGACAGGTACGAGCAGTACTTC
clone_size: .
d_call: TRBD1
j_call: TRBJ2-7
v_call: TRBV14

cdr3_aa: CASRGMNTEAFF
cdr3_nt: TGTGCCAGCAGAGGCATGAACACTGAAGCTTTCTTT
clone_size: once
d_call: .
j_call: TRBJ1-1
v_call: TRBV13

cdr3_aa: CASSPRESGNTIYF
cdr3_nt: TGTGCCAGCAGTCCCAGGGAGTCTGGAAACACCATATATTTT
clone_size: .
d_call: .
j_call: TRBJ1-3
v_call: TRBV27

cdr3_aa: CASSWGDSGNTIYF
cdr3_nt: TGTGCCAGCTCATGGGGGGACTCTGGAAACACCATATATTTT
clone_size: once
d_call: .
j_call: TRBJ1-3
v_call: TRBV18

cdr3_aa: CASSPVGIRGEKLFF
cdr3_nt: TGTGCCAGCAGCCCGGTCGGGATACGGGGGGAAAAACTGTTTTTT
clone_size: .
d_call: .
j_call: TRBJ1-4
v_call: TRBV11-2

cdr3_aa: CASSSSDRERREAFF
cdr3_nt: TGTGCCAGCAGCTCGTCGGACAGGGAACGGCGTGAAGCTTTCTTT
clone_size: .
d_call: TRBD1
j_call: TRBJ1-1
v_call: TRBV6-6

cdr3_aa: CASSPDGQYQPQHF
cdr3_nt: TGTGCCAGCAGCCCGGACGGACAATATCAGCCCCAGCATTTT
clone_size: .
d_call: .
j_call: TRBJ1-5
v_call: TRBV7-2

cdr3_aa: CASSRGQVSNEQFF
cdr3_nt: TGTGCCAGCAGCAGAGGACAGGTTAGTAATGAGCAGTTCTTC
clone_size: .
d_call: TRBD1
j_call: TRBJ2-1
v_call: TRBV11-3

cdr3_aa: CASSLGGDRETQYF
cdr3_nt: TGCGCCAGCAGCTTGGGAGGGGATCGAGAGACCCAGTACTTC
clone_size: .
d_call: .
j_call: TRBJ2-5
v_call: TRBV5-1

cdr3_aa: CASSLTPGQGEAFF
cdr3_nt: TGCGCCAGCAGCTTGACACCGGGACAGGGTGAAGCTTTCTTT
clone_size: .
d_call: TRBD1
j_call: TRBJ1-1
v_call: TRBV5-1

cdr3_aa: CAWSPSSTNEKLFF
cdr3_nt: TGTGCCTGGAGTCCCAGTTCAACTAATGAAAAACTGTTTTTT
clone_size: .
d_call: .
j_call: TRBJ1-4
v_call: TRBV30

cdr3_aa: CASSRATGSNEKLFF
cdr3_nt: TGCGCCAGCAGCAGGGCGACAGGGAGTAATGAAAAACTGTTTTTT
clone_size: .
d_call: TRBD1
j_call: TRBJ1-4
v_call: TRBV5-1

cdr3_aa: CASSGDNYEQYF
cdr3_nt: TGTGCCAGCAGCGGCGACAACTACGAGCAGTACTTC
clone_size: .
d_call: .
j_call: TRBJ2-7
v_call: TRBV11-2

cdr3_aa: CASRRAGLGGEQYF
cdr3_nt: TGTGCCAGCAGGAGAGCGGGACTGGGGGGAGAGCAGTACTTC
clone_size: .
d_call: TRBD2
j_call: TRBJ2-7
v_call: TRBV6-5

cdr3_aa: CASSLERGETQYF
cdr3_nt: TGTGCCAGCAGCTTGGAAAGGGGAGAGACCCAGTACTTC
clone_size: once
d_call: .
j_call: TRBJ2-5
v_call: TRBV5-4

cdr3_aa: CASSLYGQGAGEQYF
cdr3_nt: TGTGCCAGCAGTTTATACGGACAGGGGGCTGGCGAGCAGTACTTC
clone_size: .
d_call: TRBD1
j_call: TRBJ2-7
v_call: TRBV28

cdr3_aa: CASSRGGTGFTGELFF
cdr3_nt: TGTGCCAGCAGCCGCGGAGGGACAGGGTTCACCGGGGAGCTGTTTTTT
clone_size: .
d_call: TRBD1
j_call: TRBJ2-2
v_call: TRBV5-4

cdr3_aa: CASSQIAGTGASTDTQYF
cdr3_nt: TGTGCCAGCAGCCAAATCGCCGGGACAGGGGCAAGCACAGATACGCAGTATTTT
clone_size: .
d_call: TRBD1
j_call: TRBJ2-3
v_call: TRBV14

cdr3_aa: CASSQESPGAHGYTF
cdr3_nt: TGCGCCAGCAGCCAAGAATCTCCGGGGGCGCATGGCTACACCTTC
clone_size: .
d_call: .
j_call: TRBJ1-2
v_call: TRBV4-1